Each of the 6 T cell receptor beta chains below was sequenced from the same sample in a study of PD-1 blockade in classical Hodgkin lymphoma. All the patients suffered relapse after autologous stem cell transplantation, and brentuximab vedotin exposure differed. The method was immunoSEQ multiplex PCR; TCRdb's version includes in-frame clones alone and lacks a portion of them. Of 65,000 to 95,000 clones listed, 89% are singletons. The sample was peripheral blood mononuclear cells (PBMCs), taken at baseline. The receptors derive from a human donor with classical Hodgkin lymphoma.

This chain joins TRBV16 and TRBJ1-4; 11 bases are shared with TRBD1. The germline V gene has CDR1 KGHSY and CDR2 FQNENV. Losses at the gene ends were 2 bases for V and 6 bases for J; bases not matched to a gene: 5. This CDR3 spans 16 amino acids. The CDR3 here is CASSQGQGAPYEKLFF. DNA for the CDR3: TGTGCCAGCAGCCAAGGACAGGGGGCTCCATATGAAAAACTGTTTTTT.

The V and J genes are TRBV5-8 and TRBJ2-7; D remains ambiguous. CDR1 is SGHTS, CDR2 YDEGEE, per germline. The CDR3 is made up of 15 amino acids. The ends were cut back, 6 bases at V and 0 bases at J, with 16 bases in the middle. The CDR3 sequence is CASILPSLGSYEQYF. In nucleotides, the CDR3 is TGTGCCAGCATACTACCGTCCCTTGGCTCCTACGAGCAGTACTTC.

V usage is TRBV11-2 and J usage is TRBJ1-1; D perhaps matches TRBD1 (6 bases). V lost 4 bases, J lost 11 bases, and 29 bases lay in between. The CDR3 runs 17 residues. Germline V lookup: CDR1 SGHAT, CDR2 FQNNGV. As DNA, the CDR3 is TGTGCCAGCAGCTCGCAGGGTCTACGGGACACTAAAATTAGGGCTTTCTTT. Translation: CASSSQGLRDTKIRAFF.

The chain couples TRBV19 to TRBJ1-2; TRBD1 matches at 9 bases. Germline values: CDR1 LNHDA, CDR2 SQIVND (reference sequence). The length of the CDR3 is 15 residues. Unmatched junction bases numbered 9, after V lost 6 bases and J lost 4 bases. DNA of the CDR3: TGTGCCAGTAGAGGCGACAGGGGGGACTTCTATGGCTACACCTTC. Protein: CASRGDRGDFYGYTF. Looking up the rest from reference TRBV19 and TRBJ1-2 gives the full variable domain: DGGITQSPKYLFRKEGQNVTLSCEQNLNHDAMYWYRQDPGQGLRLIYYSQIVNDFQKGDIAEGYSVSREKKESFPLTVTSAQKNPTAFYLCASRGDRGDFYGYTFGSGTRLTVV.

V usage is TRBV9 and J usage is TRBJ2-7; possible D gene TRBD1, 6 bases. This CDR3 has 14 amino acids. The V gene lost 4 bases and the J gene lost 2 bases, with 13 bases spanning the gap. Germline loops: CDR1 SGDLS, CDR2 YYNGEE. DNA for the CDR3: TGTGCCAGCAGCCTACTGGACAGCCCCTACGAGCAGTACTTC. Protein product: CASSLLDSPYEQYF.

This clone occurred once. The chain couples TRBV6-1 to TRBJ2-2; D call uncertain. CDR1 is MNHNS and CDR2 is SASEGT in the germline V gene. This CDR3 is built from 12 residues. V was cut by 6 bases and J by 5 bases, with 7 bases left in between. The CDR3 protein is CASRGRTGELFF. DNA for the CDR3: TGTGCCAGCAGGGGTAGGACCGGGGAGCTGTTTTTT.